This T cell receptor beta chain was sequenced for a study of blood T cell repertoires in COVID-19. Across the whole study: Sources were T cells, B-cell-depleted T cells, or PBMCs; the material itself was cDNA or gDNA.

In germline, CDR1 is SEHNR, CDR2 FQNEAQ (reference sequence). This CDR3 is built from 15 residues. Trimming removed 4 bases from V and 2 bases from J, with 12 bases in between. Original processing methods: Reference gene primers were amplified, and this amplification served to estimate nucleated cell counts. Clones were sequenced by immunoSEQ multiplex PCR, and TCRdb holds only the in-frame ones, with some missing. V and J calls plus clone size are reproduced from that table; the DNA served to infer D and trimming. This sample has some 490,000 clones, with approximately 90% found just once. Recruits, aged roughly 18 to 95 years, lived in 24 US areas. Participants reported their clinical history, and cohort assignment relied on those reports.

Sequencing used PBMCs or T cells enriched from blood (not recorded which). V gene TRBV7-9 combines with J gene TRBJ1-3; no clear D. This sequence originates from a woman in her sixties or seventies who had recovered from COVID-19. Written as DNA, the CDR3 is TGTGCCAGCAGCTCGACATTCCAGGCTGGAAACACCATATATTTT. The encoded protein is CASSSTFQAGNTIYF.